This is a list of T cell receptor beta chains from one sample in a study of blood T cells in healthy people across ages. TCRdb reprocessed the 5' RACE reads via MiXCR and lists one record per CDR3 protein. The sample holds 750,000 to 1,000,000 distinct CDR3 sequences; roughly 29% are singletons and the top ten take about a tenth. This sample also appeared in a second study, on T cells of mothers and their children.

The sample consisted of blood. These receptors all stem from a middle-aged woman in good health. CDR3s include the opening cysteine and the closing phenylalanine or tryptophan. The order of the fields is CDR3 DNA, CDR3 protein, J gene, clone size, D gene, V gene. The D gene is left open where the match is weak. Expanded clones get a size class; other rows say once, few or many, or leave the size out.

DNA: TGTGCCAGCAGTAGGGACGGGGGGCTATCACCCCTCCACTTT
CDR3: CASSRDGGLSPLHF
J: TRBJ1-6
size: -
D: -
V: TRBV12-3/TRBV12-4

DNA: TGCGCCAGCAGCCCGGTCGGGTATATGAACACTGAAGCTTTCTTT
CDR3: CASSPVGYMNTEAFF
J: TRBJ1-1
size: few
D: -
V: TRBV5-1

DNA: TGTGCCAGCATGGTGGGAACGGGCGGTGAAAAACTGTTTTTT
CDR3: CASMVGTGGEKLFF
J: TRBJ1-4
size: few
D: -
V: TRBV2

DNA: TGTGCCAGCAGCTTCGGGACGCTGAAGAACACCGGGGAGCTGTTTTTT
CDR3: CASSFGTLKNTGELFF
J: TRBJ2-2
size: many
D: -
V: TRBV7-2

DNA: TGTGCCAGCAGTCCCGGGACAGGGTGGTATGGCTACACCTTC
CDR3: CASSPGTGWYGYTF
J: TRBJ1-2
size: many
D: TRBD1
V: TRBV12-3/TRBV12-4

DNA: TGTGCCAGCAGTTTTGCAGGGCGGGACTACAATGAGCAGTTCTTC
CDR3: CASSFAGRDYNEQFF
J: TRBJ2-1
size: -
D: -
V: TRBV28

DNA: TGTGCCAGCAGCTTTAGCCCGGAGCGGGGGGCCTACAATGAGCAGTACTTC
CDR3: CASSFSPERGAYNEQYF
J: TRBJ2-7
size: -
D: TRBD2
V: TRBV7-2

DNA: TGCGCCAGCAGCTTGACCTGGACGGGGGGTGGCTACACCTTC
CDR3: CASSLTWTGGGYTF
J: TRBJ1-2
size: -
D: -
V: TRBV5-1

DNA: TGCGCCAGCAGCTTGGCCGGTAGCGGGGGCCCTCGAGGCAATGAGCAGTTCTTC
CDR3: CASSLAGSGGPRGNEQFF
J: TRBJ2-1
size: once
D: TRBD2
V: TRBV5-1

DNA: TGTGCCAGCAGCCCCGGATCTATGGGGCTCAGCTATGGCTACACCTTC
CDR3: CASSPGSMGLSYGYTF
J: TRBJ1-2
size: once
D: -
V: TRBV7-8

DNA: TGTGCCAGCAGCCAAGAACTGGGGAACAACTACGAGCAGTACTTC
CDR3: CASSQELGNNYEQYF
J: TRBJ2-7
size: -
D: -
V: TRBV4-2

DNA: TGTGCCAGCAGTTCTCTTCAGACAGCTCACGAGCAGTACTTC
CDR3: CASSSLQTAHEQYF
J: TRBJ2-7
size: many
D: -
V: TRBV28

DNA: TGTGCCAGCAGCTTAGGGACAGGGGGGCTTATGAGCAATCAGCCCCAGCATTTT
CDR3: CASSLGTGGLMSNQPQHF
J: TRBJ1-5
size: -
D: TRBD1
V: TRBV7-9

DNA: TGTGCCAGCAGTTTTTCAGGGGGCCATGGCTACACCTTC
CDR3: CASSFSGGHGYTF
J: TRBJ1-2
size: many
D: TRBD1
V: TRBV27

DNA: TGTGCCAGCAGTTACGCACAGGGGGGCGCAGATACGCAGTATTTT
CDR3: CASSYAQGGADTQYF
J: TRBJ2-3
size: few
D: TRBD1
V: TRBV6-5

DNA: TGCGCCAGCAGCGTTACAGGGGTTGGCTCTGGGGCCAACGTCCTGACTTTC
CDR3: CASSVTGVGSGANVLTF
J: TRBJ2-6
size: -
D: TRBD1
V: TRBV5-1